One and the same sample provided the 30 T cell receptor beta chains below, sequenced in a study of blood T cell repertoires in COVID-19 (dated by TCRdb to 2020 to 2022). Library preparation used the immunoSEQ multiplex PCR assay. TCRdb retrieved this table from immuneACCESS and kept in-frame rearrangements only. Not all clones are present; in checked studies, unresolved V genes account for under half, and no reason is known for the remainder. Present in this sample are 180,000 or so clones, more than 80% of which were seen just once. 5% to 8% of the sample goes to the ten largest clones. Sequencing was done on a sample of PBMCs or T cells enriched from blood (not recorded which). These receptor sequences come from a man aged 40-50 years who had recovered from COVID-19.

This chain joins TRBV27 and TRBJ1-2; 7 nucleotides agree with TRBD1. The CDR3 is made up of 15 amino acids. The ends lost 5 bases at V and 1 base at J; junction bases unmatched: 7. CDR1 and CDR2 (germline): MNHEY, SMNVEV (reference sequence). As DNA, the CDR3 is TGTGCCAGCAGTCCTCGGGACAGAAGTAACTATGGCTACACCTTC. It yields the protein CASSPRDRSNYGYTF.

The V call is TRBV11-2, the J call TRBJ2-2; possible D gene TRBD2, 6 bases. Germline V gene lookup returns CDR1 SGHAT and CDR2 FQNNGV. Trimming left V 4 bases short and J 4 bases short, with 16 bases between. This CDR3 has 16 residues. In DNA form, the CDR3 reads TGTGCCAGCAGCTCCTACGGGGGTAGGGGCACCGGGGAGCTGTTTTTT. This codes for CASSSYGGRGTGELFF. The complete variable domain, with remaining parts taken from reference TRBV11-2 and TRBJ2-2, reads EAGVAQSPRYKIIEKRQSVAFWCNPISGHATLYWYQQILGQGPKLLIQFQNNGVVDDSQLPKDRFSAERLKGVDSTLKIQPAKLEDSAVYLCASSSYGGRGTGELFFGEGSRLTVL.

The V and J genes are TRBV6-5 and TRBJ1-2; 9 bases line up with TRBD1. The CDR3 covers 15 residues. CDR1 MNHEY and CDR2 SVGAGI come from the germline V gene. The V segment lost 6 bases and the J segment 2 bases; nucleotides outside the gene matches: 7. CDR3 residues: CASRDGQGINYGYTF. The CDR3 nucleotides read TGTGCCAGCAGAGACGGACAGGGGATCAACTATGGCTACACCTTC.

The chain joins TRBV9 to TRBJ1-5; D uncertain. Germline V gene lookup returns CDR1 SGDLS and CDR2 YYNGEE. This CDR3 is built from 15 residues. With 0 bases removed from V and 6 bases from J, the gap between germline ends came to 13 bases. CDR3 loop: CASSVGAAPRQPQHF. The DNA for the CDR3 is TGTGCCAGCAGCGTAGGGGCAGCCCCGCGTCAGCCCCAGCATTTT.

CDR3 sequence (DNA): TGTGCCAGTAGTATAAGGAGGGACGGGAAACTGTTTTTT. Protein: CASSIRRDGKLFF. The chain has TRBV19 and TRBJ1-4; D possibly corresponds to TRBD1 (5 bases). The CDR3 consists of 13 residues. The germline V gene has CDR1 LNHDA and CDR2 SQIVND (reference sequence). V dropped 2 bases and J dropped 11 bases, with 12 bases sitting between them.

The chain carries TRBV5-6 and TRBJ1-5; D is unresolved. CDR1 SGHDT and CDR2 YYEEEE come from the germline V gene. Trimming removed 4 bases at V and 1 base at J, with 12 bases between. This CDR3 comprises 15 residues. CDR3 in amino acids: CASSGSYGSNQPQHF. In nucleotides, the CDR3 is TGTGCCAGCAGCGGGAGCTATGGGAGCAATCAGCCCCAGCATTTT.

This clone was found many times. The CDR3 loop reads CASSGHTYEQYF. The DNA of the CDR3 is TGTGCCAGCAGCGGGCACACCTACGAGCAGTACTTC. The chain employs TRBV14 and TRBJ2-7; no clear D. Germline V gene data show CDR1 as SGHDN and CDR2 as FVKESK. The CDR3 contains 12 residues. Trimming removed 5 bases at V and 2 bases at J, with 7 bases between.

CDR3 region: CASSRTGVYNSPLHF. DNA of the CDR3: TGTGCCAGCAGCAGGACAGGGGTCTATAATTCACCCCTCCACTTT. V is TRBV21-1 and J is TRBJ1-6; no check of the table's D call, TRBD1, against the DNA was made. TRBV21-1 counts as a pseudogene. The CDR3 loop spans 15 amino acids.

This chain connects TRBV2 to TRBJ1-2; 11 bases align to TRBD1. V trimming: 7 bases; J trimming: 4 bases; junction bases outside the gene matches: 14. Per germline, CDR1 SNHLY and CDR2 FYNNEI. The CDR3 covers 17 residues. In DNA, the CDR3 is TGTGCCAGCAACGGAAAATCAACCGGGACAGGGGGCTATGGCTACACCTTC. This translates into CASNGKSTGTGGYGYTF.

The chain couples TRBV10-3 to TRBJ2-1; 13 bases fit TRBD2. Trimming took 7 bases from V and 4 from J; bases not matched to a gene: 7. The CDR3 is 16 amino acids. Per germline, CDR1 ENHRY and CDR2 SYGVKD. The CDR3 DNA reads as TGTGCCATCAACCCCGGGACTAGCGGGGCTTACAATGAGCAGTTCTTC. Amino acid sequence: CAINPGTSGAYNEQFF.

The V gene is TRBV9, the J gene TRBJ2-7; weak D call: TRBD1 (6 bases). Germline V gene lookup returns CDR1 SGDLS and CDR2 YYNGEE. The CDR3 totals 16 residues. V was trimmed by 0 bases and J by 2 bases, leaving 15 bases between them. The CDR3 protein is CASSVESDRRAYEQYF. The CDR3 DNA follows: TGTGCCAGCAGCGTAGAAAGCGACAGGCGCGCCTACGAGCAGTACTTC.

The V call is TRBV29-1, the J call TRBJ1-1, with 7 bases matching TRBD1. Germline lookup yields CDR1 SQVTM and CDR2 ANQGSEA. J lost 0 bases, V lost 1 base, and 2 bases had no gene match. The CDR3 runs 14 residues. The CDR3 DNA reads TGCAGCGTTGAAGTAGGGGGCATGAACACTGAAGCTTTCTTT. It codes for CSVEVGGMNTEAFF.

J is TRBJ1-3 and V is TRBV15, with D unclear. Germline lookup yields CDR1 LNHNV and CDR2 YYDKDF (reference sequence). The germline V and J ends were trimmed by 3 bases and 0 bases, with 12 bases remaining between them. This CDR3 region has 16 residues. The CDR3 protein is CATSRNQDYSGNTIYF. The CDR3 region has the DNA TGTGCCACCAGCAGGAATCAAGACTACTCTGGAAACACCATATATTTT.

The chain couples TRBV3-1 (or the pseudogene TRBV3-2) to TRBJ1-4, with no clear D. The germline V gene has CDR1 LGHDT and CDR2 YNNKEL (reference sequence). Trimming shortened V by 4 bases and J by 7 bases, and 10 bases separated the two germline ends. CDR3 length equals 13 residues. This chain's CDR3 is CASSPSRGEKLFF. The CDR3 nucleotides are TGTGCCAGCAGCCCCTCGCGGGGTGAAAAACTGTTTTTT.

This clone was recorded only once. This sequence joins TRBV5-5 and TRBJ1-1; TRBD1 might be the D (5 bases). CDR1 SGHKS and CDR2 YYEKEE come from the germline V gene (reference sequence). With 3 bases removed from V and 5 bases from J, the gap between germline ends came to 14 bases. This CDR3 is 14 amino acids long. The CDR3 here is CASSWQGLRTEAFF. Here the CDR3 DNA reads TGTGCCAGCAGCTGGCAGGGACTGAGGACTGAAGCTTTCTTT.

The V call is TRBV15, the J call TRBJ2-3, with 8 bases fitting TRBD2. The CDR3 loop spans 18 amino acids. Germline V gene sequence: CDR1 LNHNV, CDR2 YYDKDF (reference sequence). With 1 base clipped from V and 4 bases from J, the junction kept 13 bases outside the gene matches. CDR3 in amino acids: CATSRGGWSGSWADTQYF. CDR3 nucleotides: TGTGCCACCAGCAGAGGAGGCTGGAGCGGGAGTTGGGCAGATACGCAGTATTTT.

This sequence joins TRBV5-6 and TRBJ2-1; 7 bases agree with TRBD2. CDR1 and CDR2 from the germline V gene are SGHDT and YYEEEE. V lost 4 bases, J lost 10 bases, and 5 bases stayed unmatched. The CDR3 loop spans 12 amino acids. The CDR3 DNA follows: TGTGCCAGCAGCCCGGGGGGTGGCGAGCAGTTCTTC. It translates to CASSPGGGEQFF.

This chain uses TRBV30 with TRBJ2-7, with D possibly matching TRBD1 (5 bases). V shed 7 bases and J shed 3 bases, with 10 bases lying between them. Germline V gives CDR1 GTSNPN, CDR2 SVGIG (reference sequence). The CDR3 runs 11 residues. DNA for the CDR3: TGTGCCTTCGGACAAGTCTACGAGCAGTACTTC. Translation gives CAFGQVYEQYF.

V usage is TRBV27 and J usage is TRBJ2-2; D ambiguous. The CDR3 has 16 amino acids. The germline CDR1 and CDR2 sequences are MNHEY and SMNVEV (reference sequence). Trimming left V 0 bases short and J 2 bases short, with 10 bases between. This chain's CDR3 is CASSLSGRINTGELFF. The CDR3 DNA is TGTGCCAGCAGTTTATCAGGCAGGATTAACACCGGGGAGCTGTTTTTT.

This clone was found once. The chain recombines TRBV12-3 or TRBV12-4 with TRBJ1-1, with D possibly TRBD1 on 5 matching bases. This CDR3 has 12 residues. V shed 8 bases and J shed 4 bases, with 11 bases lying between them. The CDR3: CASGPGGTEAFF. CDR3 nucleotides: TGTGCCAGCGGCCCCGGGGGCACTGAAGCTTTCTTT.

This chain joins TRBV19 and TRBJ1-4, with D possibly being TRBD1 (6 bases). The CDR3 covers 13 residues. Germline-derived CDR1 and CDR2 are LNHDA and SQIVND (reference sequence). V lost 11 bases and J 14 bases, leaving 24 bases between the germline ends. The CDR3, as DNA: TGTGCCGCCAACAGGGAGGGTTATTCATGGCTGTTTTTT. It codes for CAANREGYSWLFF.

J is TRBJ2-7 and V is TRBV1; the table's D gene call, TRBD2, was not cross checked with the DNA. TRBV1 is recorded as a pseudogene. The CDR3 covers 15 residues. DNA for the CDR3: TGCACCAGCAGCCAAGAGGGTCTACTCCATCGAGGCCCGTACTTC. This sequence encodes CTSSQEGLLHRGPYF.

J is TRBJ1-6 and V is TRBV6-2 or TRBV6-3; D is perhaps TRBD1 (5 bases). Trimming took off 2 bases at V and 10 bases at J, with 9 bases between the two ends. The V gene's germline CDR1 is MNHEY and CDR2 SVGEGT. CDR3 size: 13 residues. The CDR3 sequence is CASSYGGGSPLHF. In DNA, the CDR3 is TGTGCCAGCAGTTACGGGGGGGGGTCACCCCTCCACTTT.

The V gene is TRBV7-2, the J gene TRBJ1-5; 7 nucleotides align to TRBD1. The CDR3 runs to 15 residues. Per germline, CDR1 SGHTA and CDR2 FQGNSA. V gave up 0 bases and J gave up 2 bases; unmatched junction bases: 1. CDR3 loop: CASSLAGTGNQPQHF. In nucleotides, the CDR3 is TGTGCCAGCAGCTTAGCCGGGACAGGCAATCAGCCCCAGCATTTT.

This clone came up once. V gene TRBV12-5 combines with J gene TRBJ1-1; D unclear. V was pared by 2 bases and J by 2 bases, with 6 bases between. The CDR3 sequence is 13 residues long. Germline assignment: CDR1 LGHNT and CDR2 FRNRAP. CDR3 sequence reads: CASGLSFNTEAFF. The CDR3 nucleotides read TGTGCTAGTGGTTTGTCCTTCAACACTGAAGCTTTCTTT.

This chain uses TRBV9 with TRBJ2-5, with 10 bases lining up with TRBD2. The ends lost 0 bases at V and 4 bases at J; junction bases unmatched: 9. This CDR3 has 17 residues. Germline V CDR1 and CDR2: SGDLS, YYNGEE. This CDR3 reads CASSVVGLAALGETQYF. DNA of the CDR3: TGTGCCAGCAGCGTAGTAGGACTAGCGGCATTGGGAGAGACCCAGTACTTC.

The chain couples TRBV6-5 to TRBJ1-4, with D uncertain. V lost 5 bases, J lost 2 bases, and 12 bases lay in between. CDR1 and CDR2 from the germline V gene are MNHEY and SVGAGI. The CDR3 is made up of 15 amino acids. CDR3 bases: TGTGCCAGCAGTCTGTTCCAGGCCACTAATGAAAAACTGTTTTTT. Amino acids: CASSLFQATNEKLFF.

This clone occurred a few times. The rearrangement links TRBV9 to TRBJ1-5, with D tentatively TRBD1 (5 bases). Trimming removed 2 bases at V and 3 bases at J, with 12 bases between. CDR3 length equals 15 residues. CDR1 is SGDLS, CDR2 YYNGEE, per germline. This chain's CDR3 is CASSVSGLDNQPQHF. Here the CDR3 DNA reads TGTGCCAGCAGCGTTTCAGGGTTAGACAATCAGCCCCAGCATTTT.

On this clone itself: The identical CDR3 is also encoded by other nucleotide sequences in the sample. The chain joins TRBV9 to TRBJ1-3; D remains ambiguous. The CDR3 sequence is 14 residues long. Germline V gives CDR1 SGDLS, CDR2 YYNGEE. The V end lost 0 bases, the J end lost 0 bases, and 4 bases lay between the germline ends. In DNA form, the CDR3 reads TGTGCCAGCAGCGTAGCCCTCTCTGGAAACACCATATATTTT. Translated: CASSVALSGNTIYF. Supplemented by reference TRBV9 and TRBJ1-3, the full variable domain reads DSGVTQTPKHLITATGQRVTLRCSPRSGDLSVYWYQQSLDQGLQFLIQYYNGEERAKGNILERFSAQQFPDLHSELNLSSLELGDSALYFCASSVALSGNTIYFGEGSWLTVV.

The chain has TRBV23-1 and TRBJ1-1, with D maybe TRBD1 (6 bases). TRBV23-1 is filed as an ORF, its function uncertain. This CDR3 has 15 residues. Trimming removed 0 bases from V and 5 bases from J, with 13 bases in between. CDR3 sequence: CASSQSAGGGTEAFF. The DNA of the CDR3 is TGCGCCAGCAGTCAATCTGCGGGAGGGGGGACTGAAGCTTTCTTT.